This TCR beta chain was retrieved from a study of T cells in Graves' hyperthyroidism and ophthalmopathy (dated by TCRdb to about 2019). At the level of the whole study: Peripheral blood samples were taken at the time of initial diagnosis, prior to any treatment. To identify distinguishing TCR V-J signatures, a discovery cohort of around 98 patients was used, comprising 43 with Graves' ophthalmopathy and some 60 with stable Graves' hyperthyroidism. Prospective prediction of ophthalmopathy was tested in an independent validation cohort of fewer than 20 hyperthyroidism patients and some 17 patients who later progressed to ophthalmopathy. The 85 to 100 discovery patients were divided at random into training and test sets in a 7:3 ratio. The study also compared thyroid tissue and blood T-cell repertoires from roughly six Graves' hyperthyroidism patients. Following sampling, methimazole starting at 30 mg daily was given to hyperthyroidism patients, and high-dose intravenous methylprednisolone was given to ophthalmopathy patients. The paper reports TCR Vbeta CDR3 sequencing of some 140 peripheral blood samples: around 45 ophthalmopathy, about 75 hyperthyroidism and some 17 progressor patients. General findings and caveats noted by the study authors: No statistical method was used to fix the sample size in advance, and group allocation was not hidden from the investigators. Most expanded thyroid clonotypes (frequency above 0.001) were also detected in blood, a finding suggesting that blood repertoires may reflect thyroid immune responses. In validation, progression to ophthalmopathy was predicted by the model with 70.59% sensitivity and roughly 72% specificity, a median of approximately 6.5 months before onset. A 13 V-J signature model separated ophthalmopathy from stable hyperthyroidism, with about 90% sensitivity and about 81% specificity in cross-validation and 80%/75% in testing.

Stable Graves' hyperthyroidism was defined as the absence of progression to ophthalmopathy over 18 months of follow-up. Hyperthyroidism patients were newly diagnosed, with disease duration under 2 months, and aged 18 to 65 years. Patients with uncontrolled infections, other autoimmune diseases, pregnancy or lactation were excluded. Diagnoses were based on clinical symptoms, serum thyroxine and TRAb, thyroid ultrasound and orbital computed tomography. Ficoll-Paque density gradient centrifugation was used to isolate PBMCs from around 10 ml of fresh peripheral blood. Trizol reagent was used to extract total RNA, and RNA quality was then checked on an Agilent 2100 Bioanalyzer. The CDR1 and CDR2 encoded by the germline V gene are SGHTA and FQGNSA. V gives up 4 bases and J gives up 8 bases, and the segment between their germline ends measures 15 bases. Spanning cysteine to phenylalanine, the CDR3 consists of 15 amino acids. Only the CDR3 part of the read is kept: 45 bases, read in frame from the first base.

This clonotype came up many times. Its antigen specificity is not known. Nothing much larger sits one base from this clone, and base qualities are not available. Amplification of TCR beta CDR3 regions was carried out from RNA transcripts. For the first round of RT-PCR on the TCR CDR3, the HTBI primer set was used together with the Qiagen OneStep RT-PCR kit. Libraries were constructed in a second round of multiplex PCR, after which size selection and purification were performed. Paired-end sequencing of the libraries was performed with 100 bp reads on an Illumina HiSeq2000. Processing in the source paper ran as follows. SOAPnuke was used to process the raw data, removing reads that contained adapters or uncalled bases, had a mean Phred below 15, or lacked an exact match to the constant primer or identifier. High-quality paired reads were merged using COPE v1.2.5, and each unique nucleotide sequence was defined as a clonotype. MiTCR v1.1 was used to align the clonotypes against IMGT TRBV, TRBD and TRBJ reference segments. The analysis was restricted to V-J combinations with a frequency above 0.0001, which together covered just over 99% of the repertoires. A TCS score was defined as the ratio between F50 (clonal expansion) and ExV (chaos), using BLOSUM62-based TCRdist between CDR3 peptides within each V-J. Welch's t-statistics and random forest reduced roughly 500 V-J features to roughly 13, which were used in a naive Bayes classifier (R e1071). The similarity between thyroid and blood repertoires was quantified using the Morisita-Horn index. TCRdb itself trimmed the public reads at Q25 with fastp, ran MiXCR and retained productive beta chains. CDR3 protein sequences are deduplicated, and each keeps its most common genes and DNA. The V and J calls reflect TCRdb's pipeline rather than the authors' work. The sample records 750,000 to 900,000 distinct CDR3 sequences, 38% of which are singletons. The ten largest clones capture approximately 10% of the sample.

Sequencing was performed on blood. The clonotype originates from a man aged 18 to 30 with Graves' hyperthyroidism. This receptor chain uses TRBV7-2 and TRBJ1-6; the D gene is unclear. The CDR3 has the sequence CASSSGPYRDSPLHF. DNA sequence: TGTGCCAGCAGCTCAGGACCCTACCGGGATTCACCCCTCCACTTT.